Sequencing of this T cell receptor beta chain was carried out in a study of T cells in Graves' hyperthyroidism and ophthalmopathy. On this clonotype: Its antigen is currently unknown.

Study findings and constraints: Appearing also in blood were most of the thyroid clonotypes expanded above 0.001. It was a median around 6 months before onset that the model predicted ophthalmopathy.

Thyroid ultrasound, orbital computed tomography, clinical symptoms, and serum thyroxine and TRAb underpinned diagnoses. Fresh peripheral blood, around 9.3 ml, was the source of the PBMCs. The CDR3 contains 17 residues. J gave up 4 bases and V 4 bases, and 10 bases lay outside the gene matches. CDR1 is SNHLY and CDR2 is FYNNEI in the germline V gene. The investigators amplified TCR beta CDR3 regions from RNA transcripts. Researchers ran a first-round RT-PCR on the TCR CDR3 using the HTBI primer set. Each CDR3 protein gets one entry after TCRdb re-called the multiplex PCR reads with MiXCR. Found here are about 560,000 distinct CDR3 sequences, around 17% of them singletons; the top ten hold around 18%.

Sequencing input: blood. V usage is TRBV2 and J usage is TRBJ2-5; TRBD2 matches 12 bases. The clonotype was recovered from a young woman with Graves' hyperthyroidism. The CDR3 nucleotides are TGTGCCAGCAGTGGTGAGACTAGCGGGAGAGGGGCAGAGACCCAGTACTTC. Translating gives CASSGETSGRGAETQYF.